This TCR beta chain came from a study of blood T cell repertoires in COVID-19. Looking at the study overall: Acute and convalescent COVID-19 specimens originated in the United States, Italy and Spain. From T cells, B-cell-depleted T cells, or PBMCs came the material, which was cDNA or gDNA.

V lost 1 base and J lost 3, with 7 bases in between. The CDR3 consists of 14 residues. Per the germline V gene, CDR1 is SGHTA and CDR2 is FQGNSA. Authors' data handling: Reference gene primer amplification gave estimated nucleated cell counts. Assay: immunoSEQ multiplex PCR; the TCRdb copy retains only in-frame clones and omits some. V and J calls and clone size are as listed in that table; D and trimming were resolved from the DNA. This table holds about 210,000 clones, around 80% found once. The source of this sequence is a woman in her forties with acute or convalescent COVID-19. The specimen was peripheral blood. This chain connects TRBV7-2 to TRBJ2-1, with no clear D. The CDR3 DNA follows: TGTGCCAGCAGCTTAGAAGCGTACTACAATGAGCAGTTCTTC. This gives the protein CASSLEAYYNEQFF.